This TCR beta chain was captured in a study of T cell responses to AZD1222 COVID-19 vaccine. Notes on the study in general: Clonal diversity was possibly underestimated, and white British individuals and females predominated among donors. As reported, nearly half of all spike-specific TCRs target variant regions that are unmutated.

Of note for this clone: Its matching antigen is unknown.

Measured with immunoSEQ multiplex PCR; TCRdb has only the in-frame clones, and not every one. The table lists more than 95,000 clones, 85% to 90% of them singletons. The CDR3 consists of 16 residues. The ends lost 3 bases at V and 6 bases at J; junction bases unmatched: 11. The germline gives CDR1 LGHNA, CDR2 YSLEER. This chain uses TRBV4-3 with TRBJ2-1, with TRBD2 matching over 7 bases. The source material was peripheral blood, sampled on day 0 of AZD1222 vaccination. The source of this sequence is an adult in good health. CDR3 nucleotide sequence: TGCGCCAGCAGCCAGGGGTCGGTGGCGGGGGTCAATGAGCAGTTCTTC. Encoded protein: CASSQGSVAGVNEQFF.